Below are 4 T cell receptor beta chains sequenced from a single sample in a study of blood T cell repertoires in COVID-19. Assay used: immunoSEQ multiplex PCR; TCRdb lists only in-frame clones, some missing. The sample holds roughly 160,000 clones, about four fifths seen once. Sequencing was performed on peripheral blood. The receptors here all came from a woman in her 70s who had recovered from COVID-19.

The chain joins TRBV10-3 to TRBJ2-4; D possibly corresponds to TRBD2 (7 bases). The CDR3 is 15 amino acids. The V gene lost 0 bases and the J gene lost 6 bases, with 12 bases spanning the gap. Germline CDR1 ENHRY, CDR2 SYGVKD. The DNA of the CDR3 is TGTGCCATCAGTGAGTCGTTGGGGGGGGCAAACATTCAGTACTTC. As protein: CAISESLGGANIQYF.

V gene TRBV4-2 combines with J gene TRBJ2-4; TRBD2 matches at 14 bases. CDR3 length: 18 residues. The germline V gene has CDR1 LGHNA and CDR2 YNFKEQ. J lost 3 bases, V lost 0 bases, and 4 bases had no gene match. In DNA form, the CDR3 reads TGTGCCAGCAGCCAAGATTTAGGGACTAGCGGGGGCAAAAACATTCAGTACTTC. Translated: CASSQDLGTSGGKNIQYF.

The V and J genes are TRBV27 and TRBJ1-5; D not resolved. V was cut by 6 bases and J by 4 bases, with 13 bases left in between. This CDR3 comprises 14 residues. Per the germline V gene, CDR1 is MNHEY and CDR2 is SMNVEV (reference sequence). As DNA, the CDR3 is TGTGCCAGCAGCCCCACGGGAGGGAATCAGCCCCAGCATTTT. Amino acids: CASSPTGGNQPQHF.

V gene TRBV4-3 combines with J gene TRBJ2-1; TRBD2 is a possible D gene (5 bases). CDR1 is LGHNA and CDR2 is YSLEER in the germline V gene. V lost 4 bases and J lost 6, with 16 bases in between. CDR3 length: 15 amino acids. CDR3 sequence: CASSPQEAMSNEQFF. The CDR3 bases are TGCGCCAGCAGCCCCCAGGAGGCTATGTCCAATGAGCAGTTCTTC.